The following is a TCR beta chain sequence with its context. This clone was detected once. Its antigen is unknown. No much larger clone is present one base from it, and per-base qualities are unavailable. This sample was included in a study of cytomegalovirus exposure and HLA in healthy donors (dated by TCRdb to 2017 to 2019). The study in broad terms: An earlier analysis of roughly 500 of the donors reported 250 to 300 Gb of sequence data and some 120 million unique TCR beta sequences from approximately 180 million T cells. On average, roughly 240,000 unique TCR beta nucleotide sequences were sequenced per donor among several hundred genotyped donors of the cohort, with 15% to 20% of those sequences being non-productive. In addition to the first cohort of 650 to 750 subjects, a separate validation cohort of 120 different subjects was used. Of the roughly 400 genotyped donors, roughly 80% fell in the genetic ancestry cluster associated with self-reported Caucasian donors. Alongside the repertoire data, information on donor age, sex, ethnicity and CMV serostatus was compiled. An earlier analysis of approximately 500 of the donors applied high-throughput TCR beta sequencing to assess whether each TCR beta V gene segment acted as functional or pseudogenic. About 300 gigabases of sequencing data and roughly 90 million unique TCR sequences were included in an early release covering about 700 HLA-typed donors. A later genetic analysis used genome-wide SNP genotypes for about 60% of the roughly 670 donors, treating that subset as a discovery cohort. Typing coverage varied by locus: roughly 620-640 donors for A, B, C, DRB1 and DQB1; roughly 560 for DQA1; more than 600 for DPA1; approximately 450 for DPB1. Four or five DR-DQ haplotypes were handled as single units for association and clustering because linkage in the cohort was strong. A later analysis re-examined previously published TCR beta repertoires from 610 or so donors and added high-resolution HLA genotyping to investigate patterns of TCR occurrence. Every repertoire in the discovery cohort had been generated on one and the same sequencing platform. The T cell repertoires of 700 or so subjects were profiled by immunosequencing and related to cytomegalovirus serostatus. Rather than using new phenotypic data, the later analysis identified candidate immune exposures from TCR beta sequences and from how often those sequences occurred across donors. To predict cytomegalovirus infection status, the study combined high-throughput TCR immunosequencing, statistical association of individual TCRs with disease status, and machine learning. Class I and class II HLA loci were covered by the typing at four-digit resolution. The study aimed to test whether signatures of past pathogen exposure could be identified by cataloging public T cell receptors.

The cohort consisted of more than 650 healthy bone marrow donors. Cohort members were all nominally healthy when sampled, although unrecorded immune exposures were likely present. The donor was CMV seronegative and belonged to the group of 350 or so seronegative cohort members. Each donor provided a peripheral blood sample, and peripheral blood mononuclear cells were used for TCR beta sequencing. Genomic DNA was extracted from the blood cell samples with the Qiagen DNeasy Blood Extraction Kit. The CDR3 measures 15 amino acids from cysteine to phenylalanine. CDR3 DNA is the only sequence kept; it has 45 bases, read in frame from the first base. Relative to germline, V is missing 3 bases and J is missing 2 bases, with 4 bases of the junction outside any gene match. As encoded in the germline V gene (reference sequence), CDR1 is SGHKS while CDR2 is YYEKEE. Libraries were constructed by the immunoSEQ multiplex PCR assay. A mixture of 60 forward primers for TCR Vbeta segments and 13 reverse primers for TCR Jbeta segments was used in the multiplex PCR. Amplification of the CDR3 region of rearranged TCR beta genes was performed with a multiplex PCR assay on genomic DNA. On the Illumina HiSeq System, the amplified TCR beta libraries were sequenced as 87-base-pair reads. As for how the authors treated the data: Across the 700 or so repertoires, a later analysis counted some 81 million unique TCR beta chains, 9 million to 14 million of which were shared by at least two donors. To remove PCR and sequencing errors, raw reads were error-corrected and collapsed into unique sequences using a nearest-neighbor algorithm that merged closely related sequences. Alignment of CDR3 sequences to IMGT reference sequences was used to assign V, D and J gene segments. For a sequence to be retained, at least a six-nucleotide match to both a V gene segment and a J gene segment was required. A rearrangement counted as productive if the CDR3 had no stop codons and remained in frame with V and J, and every other rearrangement counted as non-productive. CDR3 was defined by IMGT convention, running from the second conserved V-encoded cysteine to the conserved J-encoded phenylalanine. The earlier analysis of about 620 of the donors excluded sequences that lacked an unambiguous match to a single V gene segment. In an earlier analysis of 587 of the donors, V segments were called functional above 56.7% productive rearrangements and were called segregating when the between-donor standard deviation exceeded 5%. To diagnose cytomegalovirus status from the catalog of TCR beta chain sequences, a statistical classification framework was built. In a later analysis, TCR nucleotide sequences were compared against IMGT/GENE-DB human TR gene sequences so that V and J genes could be assigned. Using the TCRdist pipeline, a later analysis assigned CDR3 sequences along with most-parsimonious VDJ recombination scenarios. A later analysis defined each TCR beta chain by its CDR3 amino acid sequence plus V-gene family, and excluded reads lacking a unique V-gene family. A later analysis removed 450 to 600 highly shared, low-generation-probability nucleotide sequences to deal with suspected cross-contamination and a sequencing artifact. For each public chain, a later analysis derived a clonal expansion index from normalized ranks of inferred template counts within each repertoire. A later analysis computed generation probabilities with a VDJ recombination model fitted to out-of-frame rearrangements, and checked the results against IGoR. Hypergeometric tests were used in a later analysis to score TCR-TCR, TCR-HLA and TCR-CMV co-occurrence, with a repertoire-size bias correction applied to the TCR pairs. A later analysis estimated false discovery rates by permuting HLA or CMV assignments 20 times. In a later analysis, co-occurring TCRs were grouped with DBSCAN, and TCRdist sequence similarity was added when clustering was performed within HLA-allele-positive subsets. Repertoires with fewer than 30,000 or more than 120,000 public chains were left out of co-occurrence clustering, as were about five repertoires with anomalous nucleotide sharing. TCRdb limited this immuneACCESS table to in-frame rearrangements with V and J called. A share of clones is missing; checked studies link under half to unresolved V genes, and the rest is unexplained. V and J calls and clone size follow that table, whereas D and trimming were derived from the DNA. Present in this sample are about 140,000 clones, 61% of which were seen just once. Of the sample, around 1.9% falls within the top ten clones.

Broad study findings and their caveats: Linkage disequilibrium might explain the correlated functional status among segregating V segments, but an unknown experimental factor could not be excluded. When HLA alleles, especially DR and DQ, strongly co-occurred, TCR associations were difficult to assign to individual alleles. The classifier was reported to diagnose cytomegalovirus status with high specificity and sensitivity in both the original cohort and the validation cohort. Roughly uniform sequencing depth across donors was assumed in presence/absence analyses, although this assumption may not hold. According to a later analysis, parvovirus B19, influenza, CMV and Epstein-Barr virus appeared linked to several top co-occurrence clusters. The study listed 164 TCR beta chains as associated with cytomegalovirus. In a later analysis, the rate of TCR association differed among HLA loci, with DRB1 alleles having the most associated TCRs and HLA-C alleles having the fewest. Because some donors lacked HLA typing at each locus, the association tests relied only on the typed subset. In a later analysis, HLA-associated TCR beta chains were found to be more clonally expanded and to have lower generation probabilities than equally common non-associated chains. In a later analysis, most CMV-associated TCR beta chains were found to appear HLA-restricted, with HLA associations seemingly driven largely by CMV exposure. A further reported finding was that TCR beta sequences accurately predicted the HLA-A and HLA-B alleles for most subjects in the first cohort. Because counts were too low, more than 15 rarely observed V segments, including chromosome 9 orphons, were left out of the earlier analysis of 500 to 650 of the donors. The authors suggested that the approach could potentially be extended to other disease states and immunological phenotypes. According to a later genetic analysis, donors in an Asian-associated ancestry cluster had fewer N-insertions in productive TCRs than the approximately 670-donor mean. The 87-base-pair reads could not distinguish some IMGT-functional V segments, including TRBV6-2 and TRBV6-3, so those segments were excluded. CMV serostatus was the only immune exposure information available for the cohort. Most TCR sequences were observed very rarely across donors, whereas some public TCRs were present in many individuals. In an earlier analysis of over 550 of the donors, most TCR beta V segments were observed in productive rearrangements about 87% or about 30% of the time, broadly matching IMGT annotations. The cohort was sequenced for TCR beta chains only, and without alpha or paired-chain data the features that could be detected were limited. A cluster of highly shared sequence variants was judged likely to represent a technical artifact of the sequencing pipeline. V-gene and J-gene trimming of TCR beta chains was associated with a missense DCLRE1C variant in a later genetic analysis, and the association was replicated in an independent cohort. Specific HLA alleles were associated with 16,951 TCR beta sequences at a false discovery rate of 0.05 in a later analysis. Three of the identified cytomegalovirus-associated TCR beta chains were confirmed in vitro to be specific for cytomegalovirus antigens.

The clonotype originates from a male donor in good health and CMV-seronegative. The chain was built from TRBV5-5 and TRBJ2-7; the junction holds 11 bases that match TRBD1. Sequenced material: PBMCs. In nucleotide form, the sequence is TGTGCCAGCAGCTCACCGGGACAGGGGGCCTACGAGCAGTACTTC. It encodes CASSSPGQGAYEQYF.